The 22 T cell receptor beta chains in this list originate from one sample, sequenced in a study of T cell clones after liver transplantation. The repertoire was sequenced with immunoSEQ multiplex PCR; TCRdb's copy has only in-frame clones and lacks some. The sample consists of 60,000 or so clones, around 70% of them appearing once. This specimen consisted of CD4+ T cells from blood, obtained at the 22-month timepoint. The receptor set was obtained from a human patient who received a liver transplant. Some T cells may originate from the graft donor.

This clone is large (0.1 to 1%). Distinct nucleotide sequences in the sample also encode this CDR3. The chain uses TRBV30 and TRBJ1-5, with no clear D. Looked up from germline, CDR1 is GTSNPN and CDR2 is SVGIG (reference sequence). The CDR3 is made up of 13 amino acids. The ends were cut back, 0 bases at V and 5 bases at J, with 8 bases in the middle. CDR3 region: CAWSVPGDQPQHF. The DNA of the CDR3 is TGTGCCTGGAGTGTCCCTGGGGATCAGCCCCAGCATTTT.

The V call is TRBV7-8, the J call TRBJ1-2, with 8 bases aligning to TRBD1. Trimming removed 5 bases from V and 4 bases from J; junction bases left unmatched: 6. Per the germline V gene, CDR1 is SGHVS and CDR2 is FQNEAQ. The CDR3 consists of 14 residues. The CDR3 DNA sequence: TGTGCCAGCAGCGCAGGGGGCAGAGGCTATGGCTACACCTTC. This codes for CASSAGGRGYGYTF.

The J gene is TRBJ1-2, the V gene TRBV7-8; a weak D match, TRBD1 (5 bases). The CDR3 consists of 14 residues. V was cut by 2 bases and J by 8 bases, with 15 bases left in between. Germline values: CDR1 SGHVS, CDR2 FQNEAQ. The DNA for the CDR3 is TGTGCCAGCAGCTTAATCAGGGAAACGGAGGGCTACACCTTC. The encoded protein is CASSLIRETEGYTF.

The CDR3 sequence is CASSDKRNTGELFF. In DNA, the CDR3 is TGTGCCAGCAGTGACAAAAGAAACACCGGGGAGCTGTTTTTT. The rearrangement links TRBV2 to TRBJ2-2; D unresolved. Germline V gene lookup returns CDR1 SNHLY and CDR2 FYNNEI. This CDR3 region has 14 residues. V lost 3 bases to trimming and J lost 2 bases, with 7 bases between them.

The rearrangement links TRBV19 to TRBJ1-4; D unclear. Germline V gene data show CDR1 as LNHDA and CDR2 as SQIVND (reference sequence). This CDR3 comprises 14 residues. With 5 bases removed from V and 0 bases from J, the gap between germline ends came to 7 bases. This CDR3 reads CASSQFATNEKLFF. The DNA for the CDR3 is TGTGCCAGTAGTCAGTTTGCAACTAATGAAAAACTGTTTTTT.

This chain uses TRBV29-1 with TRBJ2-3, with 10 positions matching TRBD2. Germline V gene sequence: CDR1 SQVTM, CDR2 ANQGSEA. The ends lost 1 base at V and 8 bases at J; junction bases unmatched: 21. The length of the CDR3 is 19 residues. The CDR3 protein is CSVEASRTRTSGHPGTQYF. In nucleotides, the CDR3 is TGCAGCGTTGAAGCATCGCGTACCAGGACTAGCGGACATCCAGGTACGCAGTATTTT.

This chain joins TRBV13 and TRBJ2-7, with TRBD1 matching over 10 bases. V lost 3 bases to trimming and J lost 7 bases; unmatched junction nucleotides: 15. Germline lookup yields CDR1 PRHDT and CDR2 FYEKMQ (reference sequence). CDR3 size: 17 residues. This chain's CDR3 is CASSFSSWGTGEREQYF. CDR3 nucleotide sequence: TGTGCCAGCAGCTTTAGTTCATGGGGGACAGGGGAGAGGGAGCAGTACTTC.

The CDR3 region has the DNA TGTGCCACCAGCAGAGTAAAGGGACAGGGACCAGATACGCAGTATTTT. It yields the protein CATSRVKGQGPDTQYF. V is TRBV15 and J is TRBJ2-3; 9 bases line up with TRBD1. V trimming: 1 base; J trimming: 4 bases; junction bases outside the gene matches: 6. CDR3 size: 16 residues. Germline V lookup: CDR1 LNHNV, CDR2 YYDKDF (reference sequence).

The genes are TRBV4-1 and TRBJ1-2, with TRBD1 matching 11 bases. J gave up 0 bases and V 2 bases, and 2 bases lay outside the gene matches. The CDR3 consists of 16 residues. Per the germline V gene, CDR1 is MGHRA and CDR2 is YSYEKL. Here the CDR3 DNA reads TGCGCCAGCAGCCAACGGGACAGGGGGGCTAACTATGGCTACACCTTC. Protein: CASSQRDRGANYGYTF.

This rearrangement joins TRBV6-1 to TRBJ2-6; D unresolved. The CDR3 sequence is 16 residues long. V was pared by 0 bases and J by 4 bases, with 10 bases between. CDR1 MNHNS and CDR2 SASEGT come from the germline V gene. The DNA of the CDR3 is TGTGCCAGCAGTGAAGCAGGGAAAGGCGGGGCCAACGTCCTGACTTTC. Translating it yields CASSEAGKGGANVLTF.

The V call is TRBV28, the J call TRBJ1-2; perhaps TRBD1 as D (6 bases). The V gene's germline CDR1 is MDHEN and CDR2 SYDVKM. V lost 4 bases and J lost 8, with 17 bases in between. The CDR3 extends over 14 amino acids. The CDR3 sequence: CASSSGQQLFGYTF. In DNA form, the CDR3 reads TGTGCCAGCAGTTCGGGACAACAACTCTTCGGCTACACCTTC.

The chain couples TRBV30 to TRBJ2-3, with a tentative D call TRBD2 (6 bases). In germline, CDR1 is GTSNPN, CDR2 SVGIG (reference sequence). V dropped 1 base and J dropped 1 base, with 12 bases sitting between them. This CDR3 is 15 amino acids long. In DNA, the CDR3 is TGTGCCTGGAGTGGGCGGGGCGCAGGCACAGATACGCAGTATTTT. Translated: CAWSGRGAGTDTQYF.

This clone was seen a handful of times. CDR3 DNA sequence: TGTGCCAGCACCCCCCAGCTGGGCCAGGGTCCCAATCAGCCCCAGCATTTT. Protein: CASTPQLGQGPNQPQHF. This chain connects TRBV28 to TRBJ1-5; a possible D gene is TRBD1 (5 bases). Germline CDR1 is MDHEN and CDR2 is SYDVKM. The ends were cut back, 7 bases at V and 3 bases at J, with 22 bases in the middle. The CDR3 has 17 amino acids.

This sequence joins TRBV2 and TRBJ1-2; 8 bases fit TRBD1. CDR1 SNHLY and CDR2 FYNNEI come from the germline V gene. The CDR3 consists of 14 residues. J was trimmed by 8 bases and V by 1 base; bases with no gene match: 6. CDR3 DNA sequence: TGTGCCAGCAGTGAAGGGACAGGGTGGGGCGGCTACACCTTC. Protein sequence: CASSEGTGWGGYTF.

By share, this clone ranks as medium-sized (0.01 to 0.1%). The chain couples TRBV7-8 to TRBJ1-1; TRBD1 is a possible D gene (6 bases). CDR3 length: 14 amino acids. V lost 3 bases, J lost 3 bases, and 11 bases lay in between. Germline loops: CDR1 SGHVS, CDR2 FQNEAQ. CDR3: CASSFWEGDTEAFF. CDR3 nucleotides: TGTGCCAGCAGCTTCTGGGAGGGGGACACTGAAGCTTTCTTT.

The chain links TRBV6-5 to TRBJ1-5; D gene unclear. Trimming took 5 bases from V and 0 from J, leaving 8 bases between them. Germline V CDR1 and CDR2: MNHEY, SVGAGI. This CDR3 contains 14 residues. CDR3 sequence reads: CASSPDYSNQPQHF. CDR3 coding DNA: TGTGCCAGCAGTCCCGATTATAGCAATCAGCCCCAGCATTTT.

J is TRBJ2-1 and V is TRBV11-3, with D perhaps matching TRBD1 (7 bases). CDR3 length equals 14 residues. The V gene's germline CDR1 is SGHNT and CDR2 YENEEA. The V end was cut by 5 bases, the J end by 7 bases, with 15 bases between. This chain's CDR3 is CASSKRTGGNEQFF. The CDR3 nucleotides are TGTGCCAGCAGCAAACGGACAGGAGGGAATGAGCAGTTCTTC.

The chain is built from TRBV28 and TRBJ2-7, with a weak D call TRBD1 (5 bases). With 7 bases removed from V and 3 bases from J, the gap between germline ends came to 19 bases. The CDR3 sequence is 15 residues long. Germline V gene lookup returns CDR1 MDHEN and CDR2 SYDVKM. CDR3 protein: CASIGPGRGFYEQYF. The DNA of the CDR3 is TGTGCCAGCATTGGACCAGGTAGGGGTTTCTACGAGCAGTACTTC.

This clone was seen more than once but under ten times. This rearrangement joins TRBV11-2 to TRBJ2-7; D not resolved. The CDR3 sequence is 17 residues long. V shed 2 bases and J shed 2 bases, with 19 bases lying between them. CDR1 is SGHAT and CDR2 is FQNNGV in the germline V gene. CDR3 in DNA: TGTGCCAGCAGCTTATATCCCTCTGGACGGAACACCTACGAGCAGTACTTC. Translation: CASSLYPSGRNTYEQYF.

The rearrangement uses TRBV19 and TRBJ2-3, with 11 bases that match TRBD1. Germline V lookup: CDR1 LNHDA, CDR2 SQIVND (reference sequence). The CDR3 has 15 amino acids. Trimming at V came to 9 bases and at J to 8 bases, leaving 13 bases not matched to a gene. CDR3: CASRDRGTRSSTQYF. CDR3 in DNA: TGTGCCAGCAGGGACAGGGGGACACGGAGCTCTACGCAGTATTTT.

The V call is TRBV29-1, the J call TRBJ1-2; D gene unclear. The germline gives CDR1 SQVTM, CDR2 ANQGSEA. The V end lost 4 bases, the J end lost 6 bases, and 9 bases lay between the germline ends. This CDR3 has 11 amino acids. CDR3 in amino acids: CSVVLGNGYTF. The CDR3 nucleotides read TGCAGCGTTGTATTGGGAAATGGCTACACCTTC.

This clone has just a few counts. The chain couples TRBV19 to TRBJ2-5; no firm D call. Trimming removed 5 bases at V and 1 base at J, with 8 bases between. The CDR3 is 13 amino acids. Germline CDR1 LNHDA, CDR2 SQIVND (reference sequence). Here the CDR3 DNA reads TGTGCCAGTAGTGGACGTCCCCAAGAGACCCAGTACTTC. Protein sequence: CASSGRPQETQYF.